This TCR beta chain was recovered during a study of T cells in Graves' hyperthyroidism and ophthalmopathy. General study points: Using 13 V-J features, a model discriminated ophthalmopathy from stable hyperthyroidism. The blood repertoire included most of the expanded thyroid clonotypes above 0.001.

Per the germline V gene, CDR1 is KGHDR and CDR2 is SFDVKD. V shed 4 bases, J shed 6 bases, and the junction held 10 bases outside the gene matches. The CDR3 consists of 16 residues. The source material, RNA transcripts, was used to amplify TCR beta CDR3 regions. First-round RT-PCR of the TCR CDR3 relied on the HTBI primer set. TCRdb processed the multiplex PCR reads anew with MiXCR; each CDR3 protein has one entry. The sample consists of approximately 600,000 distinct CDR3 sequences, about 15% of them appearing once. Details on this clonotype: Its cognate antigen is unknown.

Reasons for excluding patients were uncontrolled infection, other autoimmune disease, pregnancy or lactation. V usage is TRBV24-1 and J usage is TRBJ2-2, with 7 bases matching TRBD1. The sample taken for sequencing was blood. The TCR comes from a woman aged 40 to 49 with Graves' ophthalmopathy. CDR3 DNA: TGTGCCACCAGTGACCAGTCCTTTACAGGGGCCGGGGAGCTGTTTTTT. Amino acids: CATSDQSFTGAGELFF.